Detailed here is one TCR beta chain. Its specific antigen is unknown. Base quality data are lacking; no much larger clone is found one base away. The treatment or condition label, as the study defines it: live attenuated yellow fever vaccine strain. A standard Ficoll-Paque protocol was used to isolate PBMCs from peripheral blood. CD4 and CD8 T-cell fractions were isolated with Dynabeads CD4 and CD8 positive selection kits. RNA was extracted with TriZol from bulk PBMCs, CD4 and CD8 fractions, and dextramer-positive and dextramer-negative fractions. Sequencing was performed on an Illumina NovaSeq 6000. TCR cDNA was synthesized by 5'RACE template switching, through which a universal primer site and unique molecular identifiers were introduced. Priming of cDNA synthesis was performed from both the TCR alpha and TCR beta constant segments. Library amplification involved two PCR steps, and the second step added sample barcodes and sequencing adapters. Sequencing of libraries was done on Illumina HiSeq 2500 (2x100 bp) or NovaSeq (2x150 bp). Concerning the study's data processing: MIGEC handled demultiplexing of reads and collapsing into UMI consensus sequences, while MiXCR performed V(D)J alignment. Using edgeR on replicate PBMC samples, clonotypes were called vaccine-responding if FDR was below 0.01 and the log2 fold change was above 5 up to day 15. Each bulk clonotype received a CD4 or CD8 identity based on whether the sequenced CD4 or CD8 repertoire contained that clonotype at higher abundance. The raw public reads went through TCRdb reprocessing: fastp at Q25, MiXCR clone calling, in-frame beta chains kept. Rows are unified per CDR3 protein, each entry keeping the most common DNA and genes. TCRdb, rather than the study authors, made the V and J calls. The sample has 250,000 to 300,000 distinct CDR3 sequences on record, roughly 5% of them singletons. Of the sample, 2.5% to 4% falls within the top ten clones.

These data come from a study of T cells after yellow fever vaccination (dated by TCRdb to between 2017 and 2020). For the wider study: The SMART-Seq v4 Ultra Low Input RNA kit was used to prepare libraries from fractions with low cell numbers. To follow T-cell clones before and after both primary and booster YFV17D yellow fever vaccination, bulk TCR alpha and beta repertoires underwent longitudinal sequencing. Two healthy male donors, one aged 18 to 29 and one aged 30 to 40 years, were included in the cohort. Bulk PBMC replicates and cell subsets were isolated from blood drawn at multiple timepoints before and after both primary and secondary immunization.

Beyond this particular receptor, the publication reports: A small fraction of clonotypes appeared in both the CD4 and CD8 compartments, likely as a result of convergent recombination. The study included only two donors, which limits how far the findings can be generalized. FACS-sorted repertoires could contain abundant contaminating clonotypes from the bulk population, so computational filtering was required. Compared with the primary T-cell response, the secondary T-cell response was faster but weaker, reaching its peak on day 5 rather than on day 15. After the booster, most clones that had expanded after primary vaccination were detected again (nearly 97% of CD4 and about 88% of CD8), suggesting broad maintenance of memory.

Relative to germline, V is 5 bases shorter and J is 7 bases shorter, with 18 bases between their ends. Spanning cysteine to phenylalanine, the CDR3 consists of 16 amino acids. Of all the DNA, just the CDR3 is kept, 48 bases in frame from base 1. CDR1 and CDR2 are read off the germline V gene (reference sequence) as SEHNR and FQNEAQ. The TCR originated in a man aged 18 to 35 who received the YFV17D yellow fever vaccine. The sample in question was CD4+ T cells sorted from PBMCs, obtained on the day of the yellow fever booster vaccination. The chain was built from TRBV7-9 and TRBJ1-6; matching of 6 bases hints at TRBD1 as the D gene. CDR3 region: CASSLMGASRNSPLHF. The DNA sequence is TGTGCCAGCAGCCTAATGGGGGCATCAAGGAATTCACCCCTCCACTTT.